Described below is a single TCR beta chain sequence and its context. This table comes from immunoSEQ multiplex PCR, and its TCRdb copy is limited to in-frame clones, with some not included. Of under 450,000 clones in the sample, approximately 80% are singletons; the top ten hold around 1%. V shed 0 bases and J shed 1 base, with 6 bases lying between them. Germline CDR1 SGHTS, CDR2 YDEGEE. The CDR3 sequence is 14 residues long. This record comes from a study of blood T cell repertoires in COVID-19. The receptor's source is a human donor with acute or convalescent COVID-19. The donor label of this sample is uncertain. V and J are TRBV5-8 and TRBJ2-3; unclear D gene. The source material was peripheral blood. The CDR3 DNA reads as TGTGCCAGCAGCTTGGGCGGCGGCACAGATACGCAGTATTTT. This translates into CASSLGGGTDTQYF.